These 10 T cell receptor beta chains came from one sample sequenced in a study of cytomegalovirus exposure and HLA in healthy donors. Primers for the PCR totalled 60 Vbeta and 13 Jbeta. This table comes from immunoSEQ multiplex PCR, and its TCRdb copy is limited to in-frame clones, with some not included. Of about 120,000 clones in the sample, about 70% were seen once. The sequencing input was PBMCs. These receptor sequences come from a human donor in good health.

This chain joins TRBV4-1 and TRBJ2-7; tentative D call: TRBD2 (6 bases). CDR1 is MGHRA and CDR2 is YSYEKL in the germline V gene. CDR3 length: 14 amino acids. V was cut by 0 bases and J by 7 bases, with 13 bases left in between. This chain's CDR3 is CASSQEGRGGEQYF. For the CDR3, the DNA is TGCGCCAGCAGCCAAGAAGGGCGGGGCGGGGAGCAGTACTTC.

A remark on this clone: Germline and junction disagree at one end, which may indicate a read error. The gene calls are TRBV2 and TRBJ2-6; D is perhaps TRBD1 (5 bases). CDR3 size: 15 residues. From germline, CDR1 is SNHLY and CDR2 FYNNEI. The CDR3 coding sequence is TGTGCCAGGATGCAGCTTAGCTCTGGGGCCAACGCCCTGACTTTC. It specifies CARMQLSSGANALTF.

This rearrangement joins TRBV6-5 to TRBJ2-2, with TRBD1 as a possible D gene (7 bases). Trimming removed 7 bases at V and 7 bases at J, with 16 bases between. This CDR3 has 14 residues. Germline-derived CDR1 and CDR2 are MNHEY and SVGAGI. For the CDR3, the DNA is TGTGCCAGCACCCAACAGGGGCGGGGCGGGGAGCTGTTTTTT. It codes for CASTQQGRGGELFF.

This chain joins TRBV5-4 and TRBJ2-2; 7 nucleotides agree with TRBD1. The CDR3 runs to 16 residues. The V gene end was trimmed by 5 bases and the J gene end by 0 bases; junction bases not matched to a gene: 7. Germline assignment: CDR1 SGHNT and CDR2 YYREEE (reference sequence). CDR3 region: CASRGQPHTNTGELFF. The CDR3 coding sequence is TGTGCCAGCAGGGGACAGCCTCATACGAACACCGGGGAGCTGTTTTTT.

The chain uses TRBV29-1 and TRBJ2-7, with 13 nucleotides matching TRBD2. Germline lookup yields CDR1 SQVTM and CDR2 ANQGSEA. This CDR3 is 14 amino acids long. J was trimmed by 0 bases and V by 7 bases; bases with no gene match: 3. Here the CDR3 DNA reads TGCAGCGCTCGGACTAGCGGGAGCTCCTACGAGCAGTACTTC. Translating it yields CSARTSGSSYEQYF.

The chain uses TRBV28 and TRBJ1-5; 8 bases line up with TRBD1. There are 18 residues in the CDR3. Trimming removed 6 bases from V and 0 bases from J; junction bases left unmatched: 13. Germline V gives CDR1 MDHEN, CDR2 SYDVKM. The CDR3 protein is CASSLQGVTPYSNQPQHF. Here the CDR3 DNA reads TGTGCCAGCAGCCTACAGGGGGTGACTCCTTATAGCAATCAGCCCCAGCATTTT.

This clone was detected a few times. This chain uses TRBV27 with TRBJ2-7; D possibly corresponds to TRBD1 (7 bases). The CDR3 length is 14 residues. V gave up 5 bases and J gave up 3 bases, with 14 bases separating them. From germline, CDR1 is MNHEY and CDR2 SMNVEV (reference sequence). This chain's CDR3 is CASSLGGQNYEQYF. CDR3 DNA sequence: TGTGCCAGCAGTCTGGGGGGACAGAACTACGAGCAGTACTTC.

V usage is TRBV5-1 and J usage is TRBJ2-5; 7 bases are a match to TRBD1. This CDR3 has 15 amino acids. V trimming: 4 bases; J trimming: 5 bases; junction bases outside the gene matches: 11. The germline V gene has CDR1 SGHRS and CDR2 YFSETQ. CDR3 DNA: TGCGCCAGCAGCGCAGGGACAGCCGTTTTGGAGACCCAGTACTTC. Protein product: CASSAGTAVLETQYF.

The chain carries TRBV29-1 and TRBJ2-1, with 11 bases that match TRBD2. This CDR3 spans 14 amino acids. The junction had 9 bases not matched to a gene; V was cut back by 2 bases and J by 12 bases. CDR1 and CDR2 (germline): SQVTM, ANQGSEA. In DNA form, the CDR3 reads TGCAGCGTTGAAACTAGCGGGGGAACCCGGGGGCAGTTCTTC. As protein: CSVETSGGTRGQFF.

The genes are TRBV5-4 and TRBJ1-2; D perhaps matches TRBD1 (5 bases). Germline V lookup: CDR1 SGHNT, CDR2 YYREEE (reference sequence). V dropped 4 bases and J dropped 5 bases, with 12 bases sitting between them. The CDR3 contains 13 residues. The CDR3 DNA sequence: TGTGCCAGCAGCCTACTGGGACTTTATGGCTACACCTTC. This encodes CASSLLGLYGYTF.